The present TCR beta chain was sequenced within a study of CD8 T cells in Susac syndrome. The sample holds a few counts of this clonotype. V lost 0 bases and J 4 bases, leaving 6 bases between the germline ends. This CDR3 has 13 residues. Germline assignment: CDR1 LGHNA and CDR2 YSLEER. 0.5 to 1 ug RNA was reverse transcribed with random hexamers. TCRdb analysed the immunoSEQ multiplex PCR reads with MiXCR anew, one entry per CDR3 protein. This table holds about 140,000 distinct CDR3 sequences, approximately 95% found once. FACS was used to enrich TEMRA cells, whereas the CD8+ and CD4+ T cells were obtained by negative isolation.

This sequence joins TRBV4-3 and TRBJ1-2; no clear D. Sequenced material: CD4+ T cells from PBMCs. This TCR was sampled from a human donor with Susac syndrome. DNA for the CDR3: TGCGCCAGCAGCCAAGATCGTTCCTATGGCTACACCTTC. Translation: CASSQDRSYGYTF.